Below, 18 T cell receptor beta chains from the same sample are listed, as sequenced in a study of low-dose radiotherapy and immunotherapy resistance in tumors. Covering alpha and beta chains, TRAV- and TRBV-specific primers were used for the first-strand cDNA. With a V-primer adapter and a constant-region primer, TCRs were amplified for approximately 20 PCR cycles. Using its own MiXCR run on the reads, TCRdb lists one record per CDR3 protein. Of roughly 16,000 distinct CDR3 sequences listed, around three quarters were seen once; the top ten hold around 6%. The receptors stem from a human donor with advanced metastatic prostate, ovarian, gallbladder or colorectal cancer (not recorded which). This table probably holds off-target reads from a library built for another chain.

V usage is TRBV28 and J usage is TRBJ2-3; the D gene is possibly TRBD2 (5 bases). V shed 3 bases and J shed 1 base, with 8 bases lying between them. From germline, CDR1 is MDHEN and CDR2 SYDVKM. There are 14 residues in the CDR3. The CDR3 sequence: CASSFLSGTDTQYF. The CDR3 nucleotides read TGTGCCAGCAGTTTCCTTAGCGGCACAGATACGCAGTATTTT.

The V and J genes are TRBV28 and TRBJ1-1, with D perhaps TRBD1 (5 bases). Trimming shortened V by 6 bases and J by 1 base, and 12 bases separated the two germline ends. The CDR3 is 14 amino acids. CDR1 and CDR2 (germline): MDHEN, SYDVKM. The CDR3 sequence: CASRARAPNTEAFF. CDR3 nucleotides: TGTGCCAGCAGGGCCAGGGCACCGAACACTGAAGCTTTCTTT.

The V call is TRBV5-8, the J call TRBJ2-1; 8 bases align to TRBD2. V dropped 0 bases and J dropped 1; count of bases not matched to a gene: 6. Germline CDR1 is SGHTS and CDR2 is YDEGEE. The length of the CDR3 is 17 residues. CDR3 DNA: TGTGCCAGCAGCTTGGAGAGGGGGACTAGTTCCTACAATGAGCAGTTCTTC. Translated, it gives CASSLERGTSSYNEQFF.

This clonotype was observed a handful of times. The chain carries TRBV6-5 and TRBJ2-7, with 8 positions matching TRBD1. CDR3 size: 16 residues. CDR1 is MNHEY and CDR2 is SVGAGI in the germline V gene. V dropped 6 bases and J dropped 6; count of bases not matched to a gene: 16. The DNA for the CDR3 is TGTGCCAGCAGCGCTGGCGTGGGGACAGGAAGGCGCGAGCAGTACTTC. Amino acid sequence: CASSAGVGTGRREQYF.

V is TRBV20-1 and J is TRBJ1-5; D is undetermined. The V and J ends lost 0 bases and 2 bases respectively, with 8 bases between them. The germline V gene has CDR1 DFQATT and CDR2 SNEGSKA (reference sequence). This CDR3 contains 14 residues. The CDR3 DNA sequence: TGCAGTGCTAGAGACGGGTTCGGCAATCAGCCCCAGCATTTT. Translation: CSARDGFGNQPQHF.

The chain joins TRBV2 to TRBJ2-5; 11 bases line up with TRBD2. The CDR3 sequence is 17 residues long. Unmatched junction bases numbered 10, after V lost 4 bases and J lost 3 bases. CDR1 and CDR2 (germline): SNHLY, FYNNEI. The CDR3 sequence is CASSAPAGTSGEETQYF. In nucleotides, the CDR3 is TGTGCCAGCAGTGCACCCGCAGGGACTAGCGGAGAAGAGACCCAGTACTTC.

The chain combines TRBV12-3 or TRBV12-4 with TRBJ2-3; D perhaps matches TRBD1 (5 bases). The V end lost 1 base, the J end lost 8 bases, and 19 bases lay between the germline ends. This CDR3 contains 16 residues. The CDR3 nucleotides are TGTGCCAGCAGTTTAGATCTGGGGCAGGCGAGCAGTACGCAGTATTTT. It specifies CASSLDLGQASSTQYF.

This chain links TRBV20-1 with TRBJ2-1, with TRBD2 as a possible D gene (6 bases). V dropped 0 bases and J dropped 8 bases, with 17 bases sitting between them. Looked up from germline, CDR1 is DFQATT and CDR2 is SNEGSKA (reference sequence). The CDR3 is 15 residues long. The CDR3 DNA reads as TGCAGTGCTAGAGATATGCGCGGGAAAGGTGATGAGCAGTTCTTC. This translates into CSARDMRGKGDEQFF.

This chain links TRBV6-8 with TRBJ2-7; D call uncertain. Germline CDR1 and CDR2: MNHGY and SAAAGT. Trimming pared 4 bases from V and 1 base from J, leaving 8 bases between. This CDR3 has 13 residues. The CDR3 reads CASSSWESYEQYF. Written as DNA, the CDR3 is TGTGCCAGCAGTTCCTGGGAATCCTACGAGCAGTACTTC.

V gene TRBV11-2 combines with J gene TRBJ2-1; no clear D. Germline values: CDR1 SGHAT, CDR2 FQNNGV. CDR3 length: 13 amino acids. The V end lost 0 bases, the J end lost 7 bases, and 7 bases lay between the germline ends. The CDR3 bases are TGTGCCAGCAGCTTAGAAAGCCAGAATGAGCAGTTCTTC. Translating it yields CASSLESQNEQFF. Looking up the rest from reference TRBV11-2 and TRBJ2-1 gives the full variable domain: EAGVAQSPRYKIIEKRQSVAFWCNPISGHATLYWYQQILGQGPKLLIQFQNNGVVDDSQLPKDRFSAERLKGVDSTLKIQPAKLEDSAVYLCASSLESQNEQFFGPGTRLTVL.

This chain uses TRBV5-1 with TRBJ1-1, with D unclear. The CDR3 length is 14 residues. CDR1 and CDR2 from the germline V gene are SGHRS and YFSETQ. V was pared by 0 bases and J by 5 bases, with 11 bases between. Written as DNA, the CDR3 is TGCGCCAGCAGCTTGGGCCCGGAGGGTACTGAAGCTTTCTTT. This encodes CASSLGPEGTEAFF.

This clonotype was observed a few times. The V call is TRBV5-4, the J call TRBJ2-7, with 12 nucleotides matching TRBD2. Trimming removed 0 bases from V and 6 bases from J; junction bases left unmatched: 4. The CDR3 sequence is 15 residues long. Germline CDR1 reads SGHNT; CDR2 reads YYREEE (reference sequence). The CDR3 is CASSLASGLAGEQYF. CDR3 DNA: TGTGCCAGCAGCTTGGCTTCGGGACTAGCGGGCGAGCAGTACTTC. Variable domain in full (rest from reference TRBV5-4 and TRBJ2-7): ETGVTQSPTHLIKTRGQQVTLRCSSQSGHNTVSWYQQALGQGPQFIFQYYREEENGRGNFPPRFSGLQFPNYSSELNVNALELDDSALYLCASSLASGLAGEQYFGPGTRLTVT.

In this sample, this clonotype turned up a few times. The chain links TRBV4-1 to TRBJ2-1, with 7 bases aligning to TRBD2. Germline lookup yields CDR1 MGHRA and CDR2 YSYEKL. J was trimmed by 8 bases and V by 4 bases; bases with no gene match: 5. This CDR3 region has 13 residues. The CDR3 here is CASSPLGGDEQFF. The CDR3 nucleotides read TGCGCCAGCAGCCCGCTGGGGGGGGATGAGCAGTTCTTC.

The gene calls are TRBV5-1 and TRBJ2-7; D might be TRBD1 or TRBD2, each matching 6 bases. This CDR3 is built from 12 residues. V lost 5 bases and J 5 bases, leaving 11 bases between the germline ends. Germline V gene sequence: CDR1 SGHRS, CDR2 YFSETQ. This CDR3 reads CASSVEGDEQYF. The CDR3 DNA is TGCGCCAGCAGTGTGGAGGGGGACGAGCAGTACTTC.

The chain is built from TRBV20-1 and TRBJ2-5; perhaps TRBD2 as D (7 bases). The germline V and J ends were trimmed by 1 base and 5 bases, with 23 bases remaining between them. The CDR3 is 17 residues long. Germline CDR1 and CDR2: DFQATT and SNEGSKA (reference sequence). The CDR3 nucleotides read TGCAGTGCTAGAGCCCAGGTGGGGGGGGCCGGTACGGAGACCCAGTACTTC. Translation: CSARAQVGGAGTETQYF.

CDR3 sequence (DNA): TGTGCCAGCAGCATGGATACAGGGAGCTCCTATAATTCACCCCTCCACTTT. Protein product: CASSMDTGSSYNSPLHF. The chain uses TRBV6-6 and TRBJ1-6; possible D gene TRBD1, 6 bases. This CDR3 is 17 amino acids long. V lost 6 bases to trimming and J lost 0 bases, with 15 bases between them. Germline V gene sequence: CDR1 MNHNY, CDR2 SVGAGI (reference sequence).

V and J are TRBV12-3 or TRBV12-4 and TRBJ1-1; D is undetermined. The length of the CDR3 is 13 residues. Trimming left V 3 bases short and J 1 base short, with 6 bases between. In DNA form, the CDR3 reads TGTGCCAGCAGTTTGTTGGAGAACACTGAAGCTTTCTTT. Protein sequence: CASSLLENTEAFF.

The rearrangement joins TRBV6-5 to TRBJ1-1; 7 bases are a match to TRBD1. The V gene end was trimmed by 6 bases and the J gene end by 4 bases; junction bases not matched to a gene: 2. From germline, CDR1 is MNHEY and CDR2 SVGAGI. The CDR3 extends over 12 amino acids. The CDR3 DNA reads as TGTGCCAGCAGGGCAGGGGGCACTGAAGCTTTCTTT. Translating it yields CASRAGGTEAFF.